This T cell receptor (beta chain) was captured by sequencing in a study of blood T cell repertoires in COVID-19. On the study more broadly: Sites across the United States, Italy and Spain contributed samples from acute and convalescent COVID-19. From T cells, B-cell-depleted T cells, or PBMCs came the material, which was cDNA or gDNA.

How the authors handled the data: Amplified reference gene primers provided the basis for estimating nucleated cell counts. Produced via immunoSEQ multiplex PCR; TCRdb's table is partial and in-frame only. V, J and clone size reflect that table, while D and trimming were determined from the DNA. Counted here are 130,000 or so clones, approximately 88% occurring once; the ten biggest clones make up approximately 2%. This CDR3 has 13 residues. Looked up from germline, CDR1 is SNHLY and CDR2 is FYNNEI. V was cut by 5 bases and J by 6 bases, with 13 bases left in between. The source material was peripheral blood. This clonotype originated in a man aged 70 or older with active COVID-19. V usage is TRBV2 and J usage is TRBJ1-1; D might be TRBD1 (5 bases). The CDR3 DNA reads TGTGCCAGCAGTATGGAGGGGTTGGCTGAAGCTTTCTTT. It translates to CASSMEGLAEAFF.